This TCR beta chain originates from a study of blood T cell repertoires in COVID-19. Study background: Acute-phase and convalescent COVID-19 samples originated in the United States, Italy and Spain. The analysed material was cDNA or gDNA that came from T cells, B-cell-depleted T cells, or PBMCs.

This CDR3 has 13 residues. V lost 8 bases, J lost 3 bases, and 13 bases lay in between. Seattle-derived patients entered the study during active infection and were followed longitudinally. Clones were sequenced by immunoSEQ multiplex PCR, and TCRdb holds only the in-frame ones, with some missing. The table has 250,000 to 350,000 clones, about nine tenths seen once. This chain links TRBV12-3 or TRBV12-4 with TRBJ1-1; D is possibly TRBD1 (5 bases). Sequences were obtained from peripheral blood. This receptor was identified in a woman under 40 with COVID-19, enrolled during active disease. CDR3 coding DNA: TGTGCCAGCTCTTTGATAGGGGACACTGAAGCTTTCTTT. This sequence encodes CASSLIGDTEAFF.